These T cell receptor beta chains were read from a single sample in a study of CD8+CD57+ T cells in acquired aplastic anemia. TCRdb itself ran the reads through MiXCR, one entry per CDR3 protein. The sample lists around 250,000 distinct CDR3 sequences; 55% to 65% were seen once. Sample: sorted CD4+, CD8+, or CD8+CD57+ T cells (not recorded which) from PBMCs. The receptors shown here come from a human donor with severe aplastic anemia or a healthy control (not recorded which). CDR3s include the opening cysteine and the closing phenylalanine or tryptophan. Each record gives: J gene, V gene, clone size, D gene, CDR3 DNA, CDR3 protein. D genes are given only for firm matches. Rows give clone size only sometimes, using once, few, many, or a class for an expanded clone.

J: TRBJ1-2
V: TRBV25-1
size: -
D: -
DNA: TGTGCCAGCCGGGCCTTCGGCGGTGGCTACACCTTC
CDR3: CASRAFGGGYTF

J: TRBJ2-5
V: TRBV20-1
size: few
D: TRBD2
DNA: TGCAGTGCTAGACCAGTAGCGGGGGGGAGAGAGACCCAGTACTTC
CDR3: CSARPVAGGRETQYF

J: TRBJ2-1
V: TRBV10-3
size: -
D: -
DNA: TGTGCCAGCTCCCCCCTTGGGGGTACAGGGATGAATACGCAGTTCTTC
CDR3: CASSPLGGTGMNTQFF

J: TRBJ1-3
V: TRBV2
size: -
D: -
DNA: TGTGCCAGCAGGGAAACAGGGTATGGAAACACCATATATTTT
CDR3: CASRETGYGNTIYF

J: TRBJ1-5
V: TRBV5-1
size: -
D: TRBD1
DNA: TGCGCCAGCAGCTTCGACAGGGTATACGGCAATCAGCCCCAGCATTTT
CDR3: CASSFDRVYGNQPQHF

J: TRBJ1-4
V: TRBV19
size: -
D: -
DNA: TGTGCCAGTAGTATAGTCAAATCGGCTGAAAAACTGTTTTTT
CDR3: CASSIVKSAEKLFF

J: TRBJ2-5
V: TRBV7-2
size: many
D: TRBD2
DNA: TGTGCCAGCAGCTCTCTAGCGGGCCTGTCCCAAGAGACCCAGTACTTC
CDR3: CASSSLAGLSQETQYF

J: TRBJ2-5
V: TRBV10-3
size: once
D: TRBD2
DNA: TGTGCCATCAGTGGAGCCCTGGGACTAGCCGACGGAGAGACCCAGTACTTC
CDR3: CAISGALGLADGETQYF

J: TRBJ2-1
V: TRBV7-9
size: -
D: -
DNA: TGTGCCAGCAGCTTATCCTCCAATGAGCAGTTCTTC
CDR3: CASSLSSNEQFF

J: TRBJ2-2
V: TRBV5-4
size: -
D: -
DNA: TGTGCCAGCAGCTTGGTTTCAACCGGGGAGCTGTTTTTT
CDR3: CASSLVSTGELFF

J: TRBJ2-2
V: TRBV10-3
size: -
D: -
DNA: TGTGCCACCGAGGGAAACACCGGGGAGCTGTTTTTT
CDR3: CATEGNTGELFF

J: TRBJ2-5
V: TRBV19
size: -
D: -
DNA: TGTGCCAGTAGTATCCTACTCCAAGAGACCCAGTACTTC
CDR3: CASSILLQETQYF

J: TRBJ2-4
V: TRBV7-3
size: -
D: TRBD1
DNA: TGTGCCAGCAGCTCCGGACAGGGGGAAAACATTCAGTACTTC
CDR3: CASSSGQGENIQYF

J: TRBJ2-1
V: TRBV5-5
size: many
D: -
DNA: TGTGCCAGCAGCTCCCTGGGCGGTGGCGGTGAGCAGTTCTTC
CDR3: CASSSLGGGGEQFF

J: TRBJ1-2
V: TRBV5-1
size: many
D: TRBD1
DNA: TGCGCCAGCAGCTGGGGGGACAGGGGGTCTGGCGGCTATGGCTACACCTTC
CDR3: CASSWGDRGSGGYGYTF

J: TRBJ2-3
V: TRBV15
size: -
D: -
DNA: TGTGCCACCAGCAACCCGGATACGCAGTATTTT
CDR3: CATSNPDTQYF

J: TRBJ1-1
V: TRBV29-1
size: -
D: -
DNA: TGCAGCGTTAAGGGGGGGGCCTCGAACACTGAAGCTTTCTTT
CDR3: CSVKGGASNTEAFF

J: TRBJ2-3
V: TRBV15
size: once
D: -
DNA: TGTGCCACCAGCAGAGGGGACACCCTTCGGACAGATACGCAGTATTTT
CDR3: CATSRGDTLRTDTQYF